This T cell receptor beta chain was observed in a study of blood T cell repertoires in COVID-19 (dated by TCRdb to the early 2020s). With respect to the entire study: Collaborator samples came from the United States, Italy and Spain and covered acute and convalescent phases of COVID-19. The prospective study material was composed of cDNA or gDNA derived from T cells, B-cell-depleted T cells, or PBMCs. Deeply sampled blood TCRbeta repertoires from subjects exposed to, actively infected with, or recovered from COVID-19 were included in the dataset. The repertoires were made available in a free public database intended to serve as a resource for research on the immune response to SARS-CoV-2. Samples were obtained from the ongoing ImmuneRACE study (first 160 participants) and from some 1,300 subjects provided by 6 global collaborators. A de-identified subject ID, COVID-19 status, age in years and sex were almost always included in the sample metadata. Where available, HLA class I and class II types were obtained from metadata supplied by the sample provider rather than from assay-based typing. The research as a whole found: The quantity of clinical and demographic metadata differed by source and by participant and was supplied without curation.

On this clone: Its antigen has not been determined. The sample holds no much larger clone one base away, and base qualities are not on file.

CDR1 KGHDR and CDR2 SFDVKD were looked up in the germline V gene. V ends up 1 base short and J 1 base short, with an unmatched junction base count of 4. From the cysteine through the phenylalanine, the CDR3 covers 16 amino acids. Left in the record is the CDR3 DNA by itself, 48 bases read in frame from the first base. Participants in the prospective study were aged about 18 to 95 years, lived in about two dozen United States geographic areas, and enrolled through a virtual design. In the prospective study, participants were assigned to cohorts based on the clinical history participants reported in a screening survey and a study questionnaire. Recovered participants in ImmuneRACE Cohort 3 were defined as having two consecutive negative NP/OP PCR tests, clearance from a healthcare professional, or resolution of symptoms. Each participant in the prospective study had whole blood, serum and a nasopharyngeal or oropharyngeal swab collected by mobile phlebotomists. Additional blood draws and questionnaires over an approximately two-month period could optionally be provided by prospective study participants. Blood samples from the prospective study were shipped frozen or at room temperature prior to DNA extraction.

TCRbeta CDR3 regions were amplified from genomic DNA using the immunoSEQ Assay, a bias-controlled multiplex PCR. In the original analysis: Within the assay, amplification of reference gene primers was used to estimate how many nucleated cells each sample contained. To quantify the absolute abundance of each unique TCRbeta CDR3 rearrangement, sequence reads were collapsed and filtered. For each sample, productive Simpson clonality was calculated by taking the square root of Simpson's diversity index across productive rearrangements. This is the immuneACCESS table as TCRdb keeps it, with only in-frame sequences that have V and J called. A part of the clones is gone; compared with another copy, unresolved V genes explain less than half, and the rest is unexplained. V and J calls plus clone size are reproduced from that table; the DNA served to infer D and trimming. The sample contains 490,000 or so clones, roughly nine tenths of them found a single time. The ten largest clones represent 6.5% to 8.5% of the sample.

The rearrangement joined TRBV24-1 to TRBJ2-3, with 7 bases aligning to TRBD1. The clonotype comes from a woman in her fifties or sixties who had recovered from COVID-19. The sequencing input was PBMCs or T cells enriched from blood (not recorded which). Here the CDR3 is given as CATSDLGGTGTDTQYF. Here is the DNA: TGTGCCACCAGTGATTTAGGGGGCACGGGCACAGATACGCAGTATTTT.